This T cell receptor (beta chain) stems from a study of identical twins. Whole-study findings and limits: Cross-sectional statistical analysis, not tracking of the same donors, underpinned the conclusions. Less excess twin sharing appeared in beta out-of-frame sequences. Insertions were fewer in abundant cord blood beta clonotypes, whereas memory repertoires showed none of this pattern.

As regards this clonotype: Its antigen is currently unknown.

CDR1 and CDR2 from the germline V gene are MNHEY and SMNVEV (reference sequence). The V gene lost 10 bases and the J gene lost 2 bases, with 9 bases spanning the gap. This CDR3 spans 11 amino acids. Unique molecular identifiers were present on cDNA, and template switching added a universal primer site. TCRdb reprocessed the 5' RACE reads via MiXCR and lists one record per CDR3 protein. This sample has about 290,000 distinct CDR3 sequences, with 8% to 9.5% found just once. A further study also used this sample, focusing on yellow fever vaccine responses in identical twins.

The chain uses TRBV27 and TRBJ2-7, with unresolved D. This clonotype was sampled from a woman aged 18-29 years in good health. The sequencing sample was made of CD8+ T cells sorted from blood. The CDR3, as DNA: TGTGCCAAAACTGGGGCCTACGAGCAGTACTTC. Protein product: CAKTGAYEQYF.